This T cell receptor beta chain was sequenced in a study of cytomegalovirus exposure and HLA in healthy donors. A remark on this clone: Its antigen is unidentified.

Findings and limits, study-wide: Specificity of a few CMV-associated chains for CMV antigens was verified in vitro.

Germline-derived CDR1 and CDR2 are GTSNPN and SVGIG (reference sequence). This CDR3 is 15 amino acids long. PCR primers comprised 60 Vbeta and 13 Jbeta primers. Profiling relied on immunoSEQ multiplex PCR, and the TCRdb table lists in-frame clones only, not all of them. Of roughly 160,000 clones listed, about 65% are singletons. The sequencing sample was made of PBMCs. The clonotype was recovered from a woman under 40 in good health and CMV-seronegative. The J gene is TRBJ2-5, the V gene TRBV30; D uncertain. The J call may be mistaken, given a closer DNA end match to TRBJ2-7. The CDR3 DNA reads as TGTGCCTGGAGTGTACGGTTCAGGATGACCTACGAGCAGTACTTC. It codes for CAWSVRFRMTYEQYF.